One and the same sample provided the 20 T cell receptor beta chains below, sequenced in a study of early T cells in non-severe SARS-CoV-2 infection (dated by TCRdb to the early 2020s). Library prep was done by 5' RACE. The instrument given in TCRdb is NextSeq 500. TCRdb's own reprocessing of the public reads used fastp at Q25 and MiXCR and kept productive beta chains. One record per CDR3 amino acid sequence lists the most common genes and DNA. The table for this sample lists 30,000 to 45,000 distinct CDR3 sequences; approximately 9.9% of them were counted only once. Less than 15% of the sample rests with the top ten. Sequencing was performed on whole blood. The receptor source for this set is an adult who was a healthcare worker with PCR-confirmed SARS-CoV-2 infection or an uninfected control (not recorded which).

The table lists this clonotype with many counts. The chain combines TRBV29-1 with TRBJ2-3, with 11 bases lining up with TRBD2. The CDR3 spans 12 residues. V was clipped by 4 bases and J by 10 bases; unmatched bases: 4. Germline assignment: CDR1 SQVTM and CDR2 ANQGSEA. Here the CDR3 DNA reads TGCAGCGTTGTCCTAGCGGGGGGATCGCAGTATTTT. Protein: CSVVLAGGSQYF.

The chain recombines TRBV12-3 or TRBV12-4 with TRBJ2-1, with D unclear. The V end was cut by 6 bases, the J end by 5 bases, with 8 bases between. The CDR3 has 12 residues. CDR3 in amino acids: CASSTQDNEQFF. CDR3 DNA: TGTGCCAGCAGCACTCAAGACAATGAGCAGTTCTTC.

By sample fraction, this clonotype is medium-sized. This rearrangement joins TRBV12-3 or TRBV12-4 to TRBJ1-6; 9 bases map to TRBD1. V gave up 3 bases and J gave up 10 bases; unmatched junction bases: 10. CDR3 length equals 16 residues. CDR3 DNA: TGTGCCAGCAGTTTGGTTCTGTACAGGGGGCGATCACCCCTCCACTTT. Amino acid sequence: CASSLVLYRGRSPLHF.

This clonotype showed up many times. The chain combines TRBV6-2 or TRBV6-3 with TRBJ1-1, with D possibly matching TRBD1 (5 bases). The ends were cut back, 0 bases at V and 7 bases at J, with 9 bases in the middle. Germline CDR1 is MNHEY and CDR2 is SVGEGT. The CDR3 is 13 amino acids. Here the CDR3 DNA reads TGTGCCAGCAGTTACTCGACAGAAAATGAAGCTTTCTTT. Protein product: CASSYSTENEAFF.

V usage is TRBV4-1 and J usage is TRBJ1-2; no reliable D call. The V gene lost 1 base and the J gene lost 4 bases, with 7 bases spanning the gap. The CDR3 extends over 13 amino acids. Germline assignment: CDR1 MGHRA and CDR2 YSYEKL. The CDR3 region is CASSQATPYGYTF. The CDR3 region has the DNA TGCGCCAGCAGCCAAGCCACGCCCTATGGCTACACCTTC.

The table lists this clonotype with many counts. The J gene is TRBJ2-1, the V gene TRBV19; unclear D gene. CDR3 length: 14 amino acids. V gave up 7 bases and J gave up 4 bases, with 14 bases separating them. Per germline, CDR1 LNHDA and CDR2 SQIVND (reference sequence). The CDR3 is CASKPLGLYNEQFF. The CDR3 DNA sequence: TGTGCCAGTAAACCGTTGGGTTTATACAATGAGCAGTTCTTC.

The gene calls are TRBV6-5 and TRBJ2-7; TRBD1 agrees at 8 bases. The V segment lost 4 bases and the J segment 0 bases; nucleotides outside the gene matches: 8. CDR1 MNHEY and CDR2 SVGAGI come from the germline V gene. This CDR3 region has 16 residues. The CDR3 sequence is CASSSPSGGASYEQYF. CDR3 DNA: TGTGCCAGCAGTTCTCCCTCAGGGGGCGCCTCCTACGAGCAGTACTTC.

This clonotype showed up many times. The chain uses TRBV29-1 and TRBJ1-1, with a tentative D call TRBD1 (6 bases). This CDR3 is 15 amino acids long. V lost 8 bases, J lost 0 bases, and 19 bases lay in between. Germline lookup yields CDR1 SQVTM and CDR2 ANQGSEA. CDR3 sequence (DNA): TGCAGCCACGTGGGGGGCAGAGGTATGAACACTGAAGCTTTCTTT. The encoded protein is CSHVGGRGMNTEAFF.

This clonotype was found a few times. This chain links TRBV30 with TRBJ2-2, with D hard to call. The CDR3 is 13 residues long. With 5 bases removed from V and 2 bases from J, the gap between germline ends came to 9 bases. Germline loops: CDR1 GTSNPN, CDR2 SVGIG (reference sequence). The CDR3: CAWAGSNTGELFF. CDR3 nucleotides: TGTGCCTGGGCCGGTTCCAACACCGGGGAGCTGTTTTTT.

At least ten counts were recorded for this clonotype. The chain employs TRBV6-5 and TRBJ2-2; D may be TRBD1 or TRBD2 (5 bases each). V lost 0 bases to trimming and J lost 6 bases, with 8 bases between them. The CDR3 consists of 14 residues. Germline V lookup: CDR1 MNHEY, CDR2 SVGAGI. CDR3 residues: CASSYSTGPGELFF. The CDR3 DNA is TGTGCCAGCAGTTACTCAACGGGGCCCGGGGAGCTGTTTTTT.

This clonotype was seen repeatedly, ten times or more. CDR3 sequence reads: CASSSRERETQYF. The CDR3 DNA sequence: TGTGCCAGCAGCTCCAGGGAGCGAGAGACCCAGTACTTC. V gene TRBV7-7 combines with J gene TRBJ2-5; D tentatively reads TRBD1 or TRBD2 (5 bases each). Trimming shortened V by 4 bases and J by 4 bases, and 10 bases separated the two germline ends. The CDR3 contains 13 residues. Looked up from germline, CDR1 is SSHAT and CDR2 is FNYEAQ (reference sequence).

This clonotype came up a few times. This chain connects TRBV12-3 or TRBV12-4 to TRBJ2-7; 11 bases are a match to TRBD2. The V segment lost 5 bases and the J segment 3 bases; nucleotides outside the gene matches: 12. The CDR3 consists of 17 residues. The DNA of the CDR3 is TGTGCCAGCAGTCGGACTAGCGGGTTGGGGGGGCTCTACGAGCAGTACTTC. Amino acid sequence: CASSRTSGLGGLYEQYF.

Ten or more counts support this clonotype. This chain joins TRBV2 and TRBJ1-2; 10 nucleotides align to TRBD1. After removal of 4 bases from V and 3 bases from J, the junction contained 11 bases not matched to a gene. CDR1 and CDR2 (germline): SNHLY, FYNNEI. CDR3 length: 17 amino acids. CDR3 DNA sequence: TGTGCCAGCAGTGGGGGACAGGGGAGGGCGGTCCACTATGGCTACACCTTC. Protein: CASSGGQGRAVHYGYTF.

In this sample, this clonotype turned up many times. J is TRBJ2-2 and V is TRBV6-6; either TRBD1 or TRBD2 may supply D (6 bases each). Between the trimmed V and J ends, which lost 6 bases and 1 base, there was a span of 12 bases. The CDR3 contains 15 residues. The germline gives CDR1 MNHNY, CDR2 SVGAGI (reference sequence). The chain's CDR3 is CASREQGGNTGELFF. CDR3 nucleotide sequence: TGTGCCAGCAGAGAACAGGGAGGGAACACCGGGGAGCTGTTTTTT.

This clonotype came up many times. The V and J genes are TRBV7-8 and TRBJ2-5; unclear D gene. The V end lost 4 bases, the J end lost 2 bases, and 14 bases lay between the germline ends. CDR3 length: 15 amino acids. Germline-derived CDR1 and CDR2 are SGHVS and FQNEAQ. CDR3 sequence: CASSSGSSRQETQYF. CDR3 DNA sequence: TGTGCCAGCAGCTCCGGATCTTCCCGTCAAGAGACCCAGTACTTC.

This clonotype was detected a few times. The chain couples TRBV12-3 or TRBV12-4 to TRBJ2-7; 7 bases match TRBD1. V dropped 6 bases and J dropped 6; count of bases not matched to a gene: 5. The CDR3 has 12 residues. Here the CDR3 reads CASSRQGSEQYF. The CDR3 region has the DNA TGTGCCAGCAGCCGACAGGGTTCCGAGCAGTACTTC.

The table lists this clonotype with many counts. This rearrangement joins TRBV7-6 to TRBJ1-2, with D possibly being TRBD1 (5 bases). Trimming cost V 7 bases and J 5 bases, with 14 bases left between them. There are 13 residues in the CDR3. Germline V gene lookup returns CDR1 SGHVS and CDR2 FNYEAQ. Here the CDR3 reads CASTTGTEYGYTF. For the CDR3, the DNA is TGTGCCAGCACCACCGGGACGGAATATGGCTACACCTTC.

This chain uses TRBV18 with TRBJ2-1; D gene uncertain. The CDR3 sequence is 15 residues long. Germline-derived CDR1 and CDR2 are KGHSH and LQKENI. V dropped 1 base and J dropped 0 bases, with 7 bases sitting between them. The CDR3 DNA follows: TGTGCCAGCTCACCACAGGTCAGCTCCTACAATGAGCAGTTCTTC. Its translation is CASSPQVSSYNEQFF.

This clonotype has ten or more counts. The chain is built from TRBV7-2 and TRBJ2-6; D unresolved. The CDR3 has 15 amino acids. Germline CDR1 reads SGHTA; CDR2 reads FQGNSA. The V end was cut by 6 bases, the J end by 1 base, with 10 bases between. CDR3: CASRNQDSGANVLTF. In DNA form, the CDR3 reads TGTGCCAGCAGGAACCAGGATTCTGGGGCCAACGTCCTGACTTTC.

Many counts were recorded for this clonotype. The genes are TRBV12-3 or TRBV12-4 and TRBJ2-3, with a weak D call TRBD1 (6 bases). There are 14 residues in the CDR3. The V and J ends lost 8 bases and 4 bases respectively, with 16 bases between them. The CDR3 region has the DNA TGTGCCAGCTCCCCGCTACAGGGTCCAGATACGCAGTATTTT. Residues: CASSPLQGPDTQYF.